This T cell receptor beta chain came from a study of T cells after yellow fever vaccination. The study, taken as a whole, reports: Abundant clonotypes (contaminants from the bulk population) could be present in FACS-sorted repertoires.

The V and J ends lost 0 bases and 6 bases respectively, with 12 bases between them. The germline CDR1 and CDR2 sequences are MNHEY and SMNVEV (reference sequence). The CDR3 consists of 15 residues. The study made its TCR cDNA through 5'RACE template switching. That step introduced a universal primer site along with UMIs. TCRdb processed the 5' RACE reads anew with MiXCR; each CDR3 protein has one entry. Of about 74,000 distinct CDR3 sequences detected, around 6.5% appear once; the ten largest clones hold 35%. This clonotype was recorded a few times. Antigen specificity is unknown. The chain carries TRBV27 and TRBJ1-3; D is perhaps TRBD1 (6 bases). The source was CD8+ T cells sorted from PBMCs, collected around 5 days after the first yellow fever vaccination. This TCR derives from a man aged 18 to 35 who received the YFV17D yellow fever vaccine. CDR3 loop: CASSLSGGLENTIYF. The CDR3 nucleotides are TGTGCCAGCAGTTTATCGGGGGGCTTAGAAAACACCATATATTTT.